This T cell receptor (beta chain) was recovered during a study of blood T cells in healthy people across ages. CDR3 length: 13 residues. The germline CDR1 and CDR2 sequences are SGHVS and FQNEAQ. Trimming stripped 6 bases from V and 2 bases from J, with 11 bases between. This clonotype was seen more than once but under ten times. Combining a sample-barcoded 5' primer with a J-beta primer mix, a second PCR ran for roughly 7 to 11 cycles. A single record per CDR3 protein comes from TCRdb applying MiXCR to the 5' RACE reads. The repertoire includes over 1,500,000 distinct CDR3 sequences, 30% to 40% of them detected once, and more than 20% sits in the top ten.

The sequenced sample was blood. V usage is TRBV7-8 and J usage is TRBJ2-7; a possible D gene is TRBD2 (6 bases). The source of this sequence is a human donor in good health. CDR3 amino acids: CASSWGGAYEQYF. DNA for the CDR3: TGTGCCAGCAGTTGGGGAGGCGCCTACGAGCAGTACTTC. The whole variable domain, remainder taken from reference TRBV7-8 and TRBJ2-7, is GAGVSQSPRYKVAKRGQDVALRCDPISGHVSLFWYQQALGQGPEFLTYFQNEAQLDKSGLPSDRFFAERPEGSVSTLKIQRTQQEDSAVYLCASSWGGAYEQYFGPGTRLTVT.